The 5 T cell receptor beta chains below all came from one sample that was sequenced in a study of blood T cell repertoires in COVID-19. Profiling relied on immunoSEQ multiplex PCR, and the TCRdb table lists in-frame clones only, not all of them. Among 95,000 to 110,000 clones listed, more than 70% were seen once. The material sequenced was peripheral blood. The receptors shown here come from a human donor in a cohort sampled during active COVID-19.

The chain joins TRBV10-3 to TRBJ1-5; D ambiguous. The V end was cut by 6 bases, the J end by 9 bases, with 12 bases between. Germline V lookup: CDR1 ENHRY, CDR2 SYGVKD. This CDR3 is built from 12 residues. CDR3: CAISDNPMPQHF. The CDR3 DNA reads as TGTGCCATCAGCGACAATCCCATGCCCCAGCATTTT.

The rearrangement uses TRBV10-2 and TRBJ2-3; 8 bases fit TRBD2. The CDR3 is 15 residues long. The V segment lost 4 bases and the J segment 5 bases; nucleotides outside the gene matches: 8. The germline CDR1 and CDR2 sequences are WSHSY and SAAADI. The CDR3 here is CASSVDGRAGDTQYF. For the CDR3, the DNA is TGCGCCAGCAGTGTCGACGGGAGGGCCGGAGATACGCAGTATTTT.

With respect to this clone: At one of its ends the junction is not consistent with the germline gene, which may arise from a read error. The CDR3 DNA follows: TGTGCCGCCAGTGATTCGTTGAGCGGACAGTACAATGAGCAGTTCTTC. Translated: CAASDSLSGQYNEQFF. The V call is TRBV24-1, the J call TRBJ2-1; possible D gene TRBD1, 6 bases. This CDR3 is 16 amino acids long. Germline CDR1 KGHDR, CDR2 SFDVKD.

This rearrangement joins TRBV9 to TRBJ2-7, with D perhaps matching TRBD2 (5 bases). The V gene lost 0 bases and the J gene lost 6 bases, with 13 bases spanning the gap. Germline V gene data show CDR1 as SGDLS and CDR2 as YYNGEE. The CDR3 loop spans 14 amino acids. The CDR3 coding sequence is TGTGCCAGCAGCGTAGACCCGGAGGTGGGCGAGCAGTACTTC. Amino acids: CASSVDPEVGEQYF.

This CDR3 reads CASSLDQGRGYGYTF. The CDR3 nucleotides read TGTGCCAGCAGCTTAGATCAGGGCAGGGGCTATGGCTACACCTTC. V is TRBV11-2 and J is TRBJ1-2, with D tentatively TRBD1 (6 bases). The CDR3 has 15 amino acids. Germline V lookup: CDR1 SGHAT, CDR2 FQNNGV. Trimming removed 0 bases from V and 4 bases from J, with 12 bases in between.